The entry below gives a single TCR beta chain sequence along with its context. This record comes from a study of cytomegalovirus exposure and HLA in healthy donors. This CDR3 comprises 14 residues. The ends lost 0 bases at V and 10 bases at J; junction bases unmatched: 7. Looked up from germline, CDR1 is MNHEY and CDR2 is SVGAGI. This PCR relied on a set of 60 Vbeta primers and 13 Jbeta primers. The authors' processing: An analysis performed later counted about 80 million unique TCR beta chains (around 11 million of them shared). Clones were read by immunoSEQ multiplex PCR, and TCRdb kept only the in-frame ones, dropping some. V and J calls plus clone size are reproduced from that table; the DNA served to infer D and trimming. The profile shows 210,000 or so clones, more than 70% of them singletons.

The chain couples TRBV6-5 to TRBJ2-5; 8 nucleotides align to TRBD1. This TCR derives from a human donor in good health. The material sequenced was PBMCs. The chain's CDR3 is CASSYSDREGRQYF. CDR3 bases: TGTGCCAGCAGTTACTCGGACAGGGAAGGGCGCCAGTACTTC.